One sample yielded the 14 T cell receptor beta chains listed below, sequenced in a study of cytomegalovirus exposure and HLA in healthy donors. Sequenced by immunoSEQ multiplex PCR; TCRdb stores in-frame clones only, minus some. The data show 330,000 or so clones, approximately 90% seen once. Source material: PBMCs. The source of these receptors is a woman aged 18-30 years in good health and CMV-seronegative.

The V call is TRBV27, the J call TRBJ2-1; 7 bases map to TRBD2. Germline assignment: CDR1 MNHEY and CDR2 SMNVEV (reference sequence). The CDR3 covers 16 residues. V lost 7 bases to trimming and J lost 5 bases; unmatched junction nucleotides: 14. As DNA, the CDR3 is TGTGCCAGCACCAAAGACGGGGAGGGGCTCAACAATGAGCAGTTCTTC. Protein product: CASTKDGEGLNNEQFF.

V gene TRBV2 combines with J gene TRBJ1-4; D may be TRBD1 (5 bases). Germline CDR1 reads SNHLY; CDR2 reads FYNNEI. This CDR3 comprises 15 residues. Deletions cut 6 bases from V and 0 bases from J, with 11 bases between. Here the CDR3 reads CASRNDRATNEKLFF. In nucleotides, the CDR3 is TGTGCCAGCAGGAACGACAGAGCAACTAATGAAAAACTGTTTTTT.

This rearrangement joins TRBV4-1 to TRBJ1-1; weak D call: TRBD1 (5 bases). Trimming shortened V by 0 bases and J by 8 bases, and 10 bases separated the two germline ends. The CDR3 loop spans 13 amino acids. Germline lookup yields CDR1 MGHRA and CDR2 YSYEKL. CDR3 in DNA: TGCGCCAGCAGCCAAGATCAGGGTGCGGAAGCTTTCTTT. As protein: CASSQDQGAEAFF.

V is TRBV10-3 and J is TRBJ1-4; tentatively, D is TRBD1 (5 bases). The CDR3 loop spans 13 amino acids. Germline values: CDR1 ENHRY, CDR2 SYGVKD. The V gene lost 4 bases and the J gene lost 7 bases, with 10 bases spanning the gap. CDR3 nucleotide sequence: TGTGCCATCAGTGGACAGAGTGGTGAAAAACTGTTTTTT. The encoded protein is CAISGQSGEKLFF.

V is TRBV18 and J is TRBJ2-3; D ambiguous. Trimming stripped 1 base from V and 4 bases from J, with 6 bases between. Germline loops: CDR1 KGHSH, CDR2 LQKENI. The CDR3 is 13 amino acids. In DNA, the CDR3 is TGTGCCAGCTCACCACTAGATGCAGATACGCAGTATTTT. Its translation: CASSPLDADTQYF.

This clone was found a few times. The rearrangement links TRBV18 to TRBJ1-5; 9 positions agree with TRBD1. The CDR3 sequence is 16 residues long. The junction had 6 bases not matched to a gene; V was cut back by 3 bases and J by 3 bases. Germline CDR1 is KGHSH and CDR2 is LQKENI. The CDR3 DNA sequence: TGTGCCAGCTCACCCTATGGGACAGGGAACAATCAGCCCCAGCATTTT. Translating gives CASSPYGTGNNQPQHF. Full variable domain (rest looked up from reference TRBV18 and TRBJ1-5): NAGVMQNPRHLVRRRGQEARLRCSPMKGHSHVYWYRQLPEEGLKFMVYLQKENIIDESGMPKERFSAEFPKEGPSILRIQQVVRGDSAAYFCASSPYGTGNNQPQHFGDGTRLSIL.

The CDR3 DNA reads TGTGCCAGCCTCGCGGGGCTAGGGGACACTGAAGCTTTCTTT. Protein: CASLAGLGDTEAFF. The chain links TRBV27 to TRBJ1-1, with D perhaps matching TRBD1 (5 bases). Germline assignment: CDR1 MNHEY and CDR2 SMNVEV (reference sequence). The CDR3 runs to 14 residues. V lost 8 bases to trimming and J lost 3 bases, with 16 bases between them.

The rearrangement links TRBV27 to TRBJ2-5, with 11 bases fitting TRBD1. J lost 1 base, V lost 5 bases, and 3 bases had no gene match. Looked up from germline, CDR1 is MNHEY and CDR2 is SMNVEV (reference sequence). The CDR3 is made up of 15 amino acids. The CDR3 reads CASSPDRGPQETQYF. The CDR3 coding sequence is TGTGCCAGCAGTCCGGACAGGGGGCCCCAAGAGACCCAGTACTTC.

In its sample, this clone was seen once. The rearrangement uses TRBV7-6 and TRBJ1-2; 10 bases line up with TRBD1. V shed 5 bases, J shed 8 bases, and the junction held 14 bases outside the gene matches. Germline V CDR1 and CDR2: SGHVS, FNYEAQ. This CDR3 spans 16 amino acids. The CDR3 sequence: CASSRRQGAASDGYTF. In nucleotides, the CDR3 is TGTGCCAGCAGCCGAAGACAGGGGGCGGCCTCTGACGGCTACACCTTC. Full variable domain (rest looked up from reference TRBV7-6 and TRBJ1-2): GAGVSQSPRYKVTKRGQDVALRCDPISGHVSLYWYRQALGQGPEFLTYFNYEAQQDKSGLPNDRFSAERPEGSISTLTIQRTEQRDSAMYRCASSRRQGAASDGYTFGSGTRLTVV.

This clone was seen more than once but under ten times. The sample contains more than one DNA sequence encoding this CDR3. The chain joins TRBV6-5 to TRBJ2-7, with TRBD1 matching 10 bases. J was trimmed by 3 bases and V by 6 bases; bases with no gene match: 5. From germline, CDR1 is MNHEY and CDR2 SVGAGI. The CDR3 loop spans 14 amino acids. CDR3 nucleotides: TGTGCCAGCAGCCCGGGACAGGGGATCTACGAGCAGTACTTC. Its translation: CASSPGQGIYEQYF.

The chain combines TRBV6-5 with TRBJ1-1; D ambiguous. Germline lookup yields CDR1 MNHEY and CDR2 SVGAGI. This CDR3 has 13 amino acids. Trimming shortened V by 0 bases and J by 4 bases, and 6 bases separated the two germline ends. CDR3 protein: CASSYSLATEAFF. The CDR3 region has the DNA TGTGCCAGCAGTTACTCTCTGGCCACTGAAGCTTTCTTT.

This chain joins TRBV7-6 and TRBJ2-7, with a weak D call TRBD1 (5 bases). V lost 0 bases to trimming and J lost 2 bases, with 14 bases between them. Germline values: CDR1 SGHVS, CDR2 FNYEAQ. This CDR3 spans 16 amino acids. CDR3 in amino acids: CASSLAGPGKTYEQYF. CDR3 in DNA: TGTGCCAGCAGCTTAGCGGGCCCAGGGAAAACCTACGAGCAGTACTTC.

This sequence joins TRBV10-3 and TRBJ2-1; 7 bases map to TRBD2. Per germline, CDR1 ENHRY and CDR2 SYGVKD. This CDR3 spans 12 amino acids. With V trimmed by 6 bases and J by 8 bases, 4 bases remained unmatched. Here the CDR3 reads CAISRLADEQFF. CDR3 in DNA: TGTGCCATCAGCCGACTAGCCGATGAGCAGTTCTTC.

The V call is TRBV13, the J call TRBJ2-5; tentative D call: TRBD2 (6 bases). Germline CDR1 and CDR2: PRHDT and FYEKMQ (reference sequence). This CDR3 has 15 residues. V lost 1 base to trimming and J lost 4 bases, with 13 bases between them. The DNA of the CDR3 is TGTGCCAGCAGCTTAGCCCCCGGGGGAGGAGAGACCCAGTACTTC. This codes for CASSLAPGGGETQYF.